The rows below give T cell receptor beta chains drawn from one sample of a study of blood T cell repertoires in COVID-19. Method: immunoSEQ multiplex PCR; TCRdb's copy keeps in-frame clones and lacks some. The sample yields fewer than 150,000 clones, 85% seen once. Sequenced: peripheral blood. The receptors come from a man aged 50-60 years with acute or convalescent COVID-19. CDR3s include the opening cysteine and the closing phenylalanine or tryptophan. Fields, in order: clone size, D gene, CDR3 length, J gene, V gene, CDR3 DNA, CDR3 protein. The D gene is left open where the match is weak. A row's size may be missing; if present it is once, few, many or a size class.

size: few; D: -; length: 14; J: TRBJ2-2; V: TRBV6-5; DNA: TGTGCCAGCAGTTACCGGGGTAACACCGGGGAGCTGTTTTTT; CDR3: CASSYRGNTGELFF
size: -; D: TRBD2; length: 15; J: TRBJ2-7; V: TRBV5-4; DNA: TGTGCCAGCAGCCCTGGGACTAGTAAGACCTACGAGCAGTACTTC; CDR3: CASSPGTSKTYEQYF
size: -; D: -; length: 14; J: TRBJ1-1; V: TRBV7-8; DNA: TGTGCCAGCAGCCCAGGAAGGGGGAACACTGAAGCTTTCTTT; CDR3: CASSPGRGNTEAFF
size: once; D: TRBD1; length: 18; J: TRBJ2-7; V: TRBV11-2; DNA: TGTGCCAGCAGCGTAACAGGGGCAGTAAGGTTCGGGTCCTACGAGCAGTACTTC; CDR3: CASSVTGAVRFGSYEQYF
size: once; D: -; length: 18; J: TRBJ1-2; V: TRBV4-1; DNA: TGCGCCAGCAGCCGTTCGACAGGCAAAAAATGGGCGGACTATGGCTACACCTTC; CDR3: CASSRSTGKKWADYGYTF
size: -; D: -; length: 13; J: TRBJ2-7; V: TRBV5-1; DNA: TGCGCCAGCAGCTTGGCAGGGTCCTACGAGCAGTACTTC; CDR3: CASSLAGSYEQYF
size: -; D: -; length: 14; J: TRBJ2-1; V: TRBV27; DNA: TGTGCCAGCAGTTTACGGGGTTTGTTTCACGAGCAGTTCTTC; CDR3: CASSLRGLFHEQFF
size: -; D: -; length: 16; J: TRBJ1-1; V: TRBV7-9; DNA: TGTGCCAGCAGCCTTTCTCTCCGGCAGGTTGGCACTGAAGCTTTCTTT; CDR3: CASSLSLRQVGTEAFF
size: -; D: TRBD1; length: 14; J: TRBJ1-2; V: TRBV20-1; DNA: TGCAGTGCTAGTCACTCGGGACAGGGGGTCGGCTACACCTTC; CDR3: CSASHSGQGVGYTF
size: -; D: TRBD1; length: 17; J: TRBJ2-1; V: TRBV4-1; DNA: TGCGCCAGCAGCCATTCCTTCCACGCACAGGGGAACAATGAGCAGTTCTTC; CDR3: CASSHSFHAQGNNEQFF
size: -; D: TRBD2; length: 15; J: TRBJ2-1; V: TRBV9; DNA: TGTGCCAGCAGCGTAAGTGCGGGAGGTGAGAATGAGCAGTTCTTC; CDR3: CASSVSAGGENEQFF
size: few; D: -; length: 13; J: TRBJ1-4; V: TRBV18; DNA: TGTGCCAGCTCCCCGGAGAGCGTAAAAAAACTGTTTTTT; CDR3: CASSPESVKKLFF
size: -; D: -; length: 15; J: TRBJ1-5; V: TRBV19; DNA: TGTGCCAGTAGTATTTGGACAGATAGCAATCAGCCCCAGCATTTT; CDR3: CASSIWTDSNQPQHF
size: -; D: TRBD2; length: 18; J: TRBJ2-5; V: TRBV13; DNA: TGTGCCAGCAGCTCCCTACTCAGACTAGCGGGAGGTCAAGAGACCCAGTACTTC; CDR3: CASSSLLRLAGGQETQYF
size: -; D: TRBD1; length: 13; J: TRBJ1-1; V: TRBV29-1; DNA: TGCACCTTTAAGGGACAGGCGGGAACTGAAGCTTTCTTT; CDR3: CTFKGQAGTEAFF
size: -; D: -; length: 14; J: TRBJ1-2; V: TRBV2; DNA: TGTGCCAGCAGTGAACCCTATGGGGGCCGGGGAAACACCTTC; CDR3: CASSEPYGGRGNTF
size: -; D: TRBD1; length: 17; J: TRBJ2-3; V: TRBV3-1/TRBV3-2; DNA: TGTGCCAGCAGCCAAGAACCACAGGGGGCTAGCACAGATACGCAGTATTTT; CDR3: CASSQEPQGASTDTQYF
size: -; D: -; length: 16; J: TRBJ2-2; V: TRBV18; DNA: TGTGCCAGCTCACCACGGTCAGGGGTCGACACCGGGGAGCTGTTTTTT; CDR3: CASSPRSGVDTGELFF
size: -; D: -; length: 14; J: TRBJ2-2; V: TRBV5-8; DNA: TGTGCCAGCAACCGACGCCTAGGCACCGGGGAGCTGTTTTTT; CDR3: CASNRRLGTGELFF
size: -; D: TRBD1; length: 14; J: TRBJ1-5; V: TRBV5-1; DNA: TGCGCCAGCAGCTTGGGGACAGGGGACGGGCCCCAGCATTTT; CDR3: CASSLGTGDGPQHF
size: -; D: -; length: 15; J: TRBJ2-1; V: TRBV9; DNA: TGTGCCAGCAGCGTCGGGACTCGCTCCTACAATGAGCAGTTCTTC; CDR3: CASSVGTRSYNEQFF
size: -; D: -; length: 12; J: TRBJ1-2; V: TRBV12-3/TRBV12-4; DNA: TGTGCCAGCACCCTGGGGGGTATCGGCTACACCTTC; CDR3: CASTLGGIGYTF
size: -; D: TRBD1; length: 15; J: TRBJ1-2; V: TRBV27; DNA: TGTGCCAGCAGCTCCCGGGACAGGCCTACCTATGGCTACACCTTC; CDR3: CASSSRDRPTYGYTF
size: -; D: -; length: 13; J: TRBJ2-2; V: TRBV30; DNA: TGTGCCTGGATGCAGGTTTCCTCGGGGGAGCTGTTTTTT; CDR3: CAWMQVSSGELFF
size: few; D: -; length: 14; J: TRBJ1-2; V: TRBV10-3; DNA: TGTGCCATCAGTGAGTCCGGGGGAGACTATGGCTACACCTTC; CDR3: CAISESGGDYGYTF
size: -; D: -; length: 14; J: TRBJ1-2; V: TRBV6-6; DNA: TGTGCCAGCAGTTACTCGAAGGGGAACTATGGCTACACCTTC; CDR3: CASSYSKGNYGYTF
size: -; D: -; length: 16; J: TRBJ2-7; V: TRBV5-8; DNA: TGTGCCAGCCCCGGTCAGCGGGCCTTCCCCTCCTACGAGCAGTACTTC; CDR3: CASPGQRAFPSYEQYF
size: -; D: -; length: 14; J: TRBJ1-6; V: TRBV5-6; DNA: TGTGCCAGCAGCCACGACGGGTCCTTTCTACCCCTCCACTTT; CDR3: CASSHDGSFLPLHF
size: -; D: TRBD1; length: 13; J: TRBJ2-2; V: TRBV19; DNA: TGTGCCAGTAGTAGGCAGGGGGCCGGGGAGCTGTTTTTT; CDR3: CASSRQGAGELFF
size: -; D: -; length: 11; J: TRBJ1-2; V: TRBV28; DNA: TGTGCCAGCAGTTCTACCTATGGCTACACCTTC; CDR3: CASSSTYGYTF
size: -; D: -; length: 13; J: TRBJ1-1; V: TRBV19; DNA: TGTGCCAGCCGTAGGACAGTGAACACTGAAGCTTTCTTT; CDR3: CASRRTVNTEAFF
size: -; D: -; length: 16; J: TRBJ1-4; V: TRBV5-1; DNA: TGCGCCAGCAGCTCCGAAGACTGGTATGTGGCTACCGGGCTGTTTTTT; CDR3: CASSSEDWYVATGLFF
size: -; D: TRBD2; length: 17; J: TRBJ2-3; V: TRBV9; DNA: TGTGCCAGCAGCGTATCAACTAGCGGGCCACCCGCAGATACGCAGTATTTT; CDR3: CASSVSTSGPPADTQYF
size: -; D: TRBD1; length: 16; J: TRBJ1-1; V: TRBV2; DNA: TGTGCCAGCAGGACCGGGACAGGAAGCTTCTACACTGAAGCTTTCTTT; CDR3: CASRTGTGSFYTEAFF
size: -; D: -; length: 16; J: TRBJ1-2; V: TRBV5-1; DNA: TGCGCCAGCAGCCCCGGGACTGCTTTGGTCCTTTATGGCTACACCTTC; CDR3: CASSPGTALVLYGYTF
size: -; D: TRBD1; length: 15; J: TRBJ2-2; V: TRBV11-3; DNA: TGTGCCAGCAGCTCAAGACAGGGTGTCACCGGGGAGCTGTTTTTT; CDR3: CASSSRQGVTGELFF
size: -; D: TRBD1; length: 15; J: TRBJ1-4; V: TRBV11-2; DNA: TGTGCCAGCAGCATCGGACAGGGCCGGAATGAAAAACTGTTTTTT; CDR3: CASSIGQGRNEKLFF
size: -; D: -; length: 13; J: TRBJ2-7; V: TRBV5-5; DNA: TGTGCCAGCAGCTTGGCAGGGTCCTACGAGCAGTACTTC; CDR3: CASSLAGSYEQYF
size: -; D: -; length: 18; J: TRBJ2-7; V: TRBV3-1/TRBV3-2; DNA: TGTGCCAGCAGCCAAGAACCCCCCTACGAGGGACTTAACTACGAGCAGTACTTC; CDR3: CASSQEPPYEGLNYEQYF
size: -; D: TRBD1; length: 13; J: TRBJ1-2; V: TRBV10-2; DNA: TGCGCCAGCAGTGAGGAGGGGGACAGGGATTACACCTTC; CDR3: CASSEEGDRDYTF
size: -; D: -; length: 13; J: TRBJ2-3; V: TRBV3-1/TRBV3-2; DNA: TGTGCCAGCAGCCCTCCTAGCACAGATACGCAGTATTTT; CDR3: CASSPPSTDTQYF
size: -; D: -; length: 16; J: TRBJ1-6; V: TRBV6-5; DNA: TGTGCCAGCAGTTACTCGGGTGCCGGGGAAGGATCACCCCTCCACTTT; CDR3: CASSYSGAGEGSPLHF
size: -; D: -; length: 17; J: TRBJ2-7; V: TRBV11-2; DNA: TGTGCCAGCAGCTTTAATTTCCAGGGATCCGTTTTCTACGAGCAGTACTTC; CDR3: CASSFNFQGSVFYEQYF
size: -; D: -; length: 14; J: TRBJ1-2; V: TRBV10-1; DNA: TGCGCCAGCAGTAAGACTGGGGGGAACTATGGCTACACCTTC; CDR3: CASSKTGGNYGYTF
size: -; D: TRBD2; length: 15; J: TRBJ2-1; V: TRBV5-4; DNA: TGTGCCAGCAGCTTGGGCCAGCGGGGGTACAATGAGCAGTTCTTC; CDR3: CASSLGQRGYNEQFF
size: once; D: -; length: 16; J: TRBJ2-7; V: TRBV28; DNA: -; CDR3: CASSSSDRGWTYEQYF
size: -; D: -; length: 15; J: TRBJ1-4; V: TRBV6-5; DNA: TGTGCCAGCGAAGCTAATATTGCAGGGGTTGAAAAACTGTTTTTT; CDR3: CASEANIAGVEKLFF
size: -; D: -; length: 15; J: TRBJ1-4; V: TRBV5-5; DNA: TGTGCCAGCAGCTTGGTTGGAGCTACTAATGAAAAACTGTTTTTT; CDR3: CASSLVGATNEKLFF
size: -; D: -; length: 16; J: TRBJ2-1; V: TRBV28; DNA: TGTGCCAGCAGTTTACCGGGACAAGGGATATACAATGAGCAGTTCTTC; CDR3: CASSLPGQGIYNEQFF
size: -; D: TRBD1; length: 14; J: TRBJ1-1; V: TRBV11-2; DNA: TGTGCCAGCAGCTTCCAGGGGGTGAACACTGAAGCTTTCTTT; CDR3: CASSFQGVNTEAFF
size: -; D: TRBD1; length: 13; J: TRBJ2-7; V: TRBV6-2/TRBV6-3; DNA: TGTGCCAGCAGTGGGACAGGGGGTTACGAGCAGTACTTC; CDR3: CASSGTGGYEQYF
size: once; D: -; length: 14; J: TRBJ1-1; V: TRBV2; DNA: TGTGCCTTGGCCGGGGGAAGCGCGAACACTGAAGCTTTCTTT; CDR3: CALAGGSANTEAFF
size: -; D: TRBD2; length: 13; J: TRBJ2-1; V: TRBV3-1/TRBV3-2; DNA: TGTGCCAGCAGCCAAGATCATGGCGGGGGAGGGTTCTTC; CDR3: CASSQDHGGGGFF